The clone carrying this T cell receptor beta chain was observed a few times. The antigen remains undetermined. This entry comes from a study of T cell repertoires in cytomegalovirus infection. Study-level information: In public TCR beta signatures, there were indications of both CMV infection and matching HLA type.

This CDR3 comprises 14 residues. Trimming took 4 bases from V and 7 from J; bases not matched to a gene: 5. The germline V gene encodes CDR1 MNHNS and CDR2 SASEGT. Study-wide results and caveats: Across the ex vivo response, the dominant clonotypes were HLA-C-restricted CMV-specific TCR beta clonotypes.

A single record per CDR3 protein comes from TCRdb applying MiXCR to the reads. The sample comprises about 20,000 distinct CDR3 sequences, around 43% of which are singletons, and about 94% rests with the top ten. The chain combines TRBV6-1 with TRBJ2-7; 12 bases line up with TRBD1. The clonotype comes from a human donor in good health (CMV status not recorded). Some clones in this sample may be carry-over from other donors' samples. The source was CD8+ T cells from cultured PBMCs, collected from culture after CMV antigen stimulation. CDR3 DNA sequence: TGTGCCAGCAGTGGGGACAGGGGGCTAAGAGAGCAGTACTTC. Encoded protein: CASSGDRGLREQYF.